Below are 17 T cell receptor beta chains sequenced from a single sample in a study of blood T cell repertoires in COVID-19. TCRdb's copy holds only in-frame clones and misses some; the assay was immunoSEQ multiplex PCR. The sample carries about 190,000 clones, more than 60% recorded once. The sample was peripheral blood. The receptors stem from a man aged 45-65 years who had recovered from COVID-19.

The chain links TRBV7-9 to TRBJ1-5; D unresolved. The V end lost 5 bases, the J end lost 9 bases, and 11 bases lay between the germline ends. Germline loops: CDR1 SEHNR, CDR2 FQNEAQ (reference sequence). This CDR3 is built from 12 residues. In DNA, the CDR3 is TGTGCCAGCAGCACCGCTACGGGGCCCCAGCATTTT. Its protein product is CASSTATGPQHF.

The J gene is TRBJ1-2, the V gene TRBV2; TRBD1 is a possible D gene (6 bases). CDR1 and CDR2 from the germline V gene are SNHLY and FYNNEI. V gave up 6 bases and J gave up 1 base, with 15 bases separating them. The CDR3 runs 15 residues. CDR3 loop: CASRTPGQLNYGYTF. The DNA for the CDR3 is TGTGCCAGCAGGACACCGGGACAACTTAACTATGGCTACACCTTC.

J is TRBJ2-3 and V is TRBV2; 7 bases align to TRBD2. V lost 2 bases and J lost 5; bases outside the gene matches: 4. The CDR3 runs to 14 residues. Germline values: CDR1 SNHLY, CDR2 FYNNEI. CDR3 in amino acids: CASSELAAGDTQYF. In nucleotides, the CDR3 is TGTGCCAGCAGTGAACTAGCGGCGGGAGATACGCAGTATTTT.

The V and J genes are TRBV6-1 and TRBJ1-1; 7 bases map to TRBD1. The CDR3 totals 16 residues. Germline V gives CDR1 MNHNS, CDR2 SASEGT. The V gene end was trimmed by 3 bases and the J gene end by 1 base; junction bases not matched to a gene: 8. The CDR3: CASSDGGGRGNTEAFF. Here the CDR3 DNA reads TGTGCCAGCAGTGATGGAGGGGGCAGGGGGAACACTGAAGCTTTCTTT.

The rearrangement uses TRBV10-3 and TRBJ1-1; 7 nucleotides line up with TRBD1. This CDR3 is 15 amino acids long. From germline, CDR1 is ENHRY and CDR2 SYGVKD. The V gene end was trimmed by 6 bases and the J gene end by 8 bases; junction bases not matched to a gene: 15. The CDR3 DNA reads as TGTGCCATCAGCCAAACCGGGACAGCCTGGGTAGAAGCTTTCTTT. This sequence encodes CAISQTGTAWVEAFF.

In this sample, this clone turned up many times. Other DNA sequences in this specimen translate into the identical CDR3. This chain links TRBV10-3 with TRBJ2-3; D is undetermined. CDR3 length equals 14 residues. Between the trimmed V and J ends, which lost 4 bases and 0 bases, there was a span of 8 bases. In germline, CDR1 is ENHRY, CDR2 SYGVKD. The CDR3 DNA follows: TGTGCCATCAGTGCCCTGGCTAGCACAGATACGCAGTATTTT. Protein product: CAISALASTDTQYF.

This clone occurred a few times. The rearrangement uses TRBV10-3 and TRBJ2-2; no firm D call. Per the germline V gene, CDR1 is ENHRY and CDR2 is SYGVKD. CDR3 length: 14 amino acids. Deletions cut 2 bases from V and 0 bases from J, with 4 bases between. The CDR3 protein is CAISEVANTGELFF. In DNA, the CDR3 is TGTGCCATCAGTGAGGTAGCGAACACCGGGGAGCTGTTTTTT.

This sequence joins TRBV7-8 and TRBJ2-7; D is uncertain. CDR1 is SGHVS and CDR2 is FQNEAQ in the germline V gene. The CDR3 runs to 14 residues. V was cut by 0 bases and J by 3 bases, with 9 bases left in between. This chain's CDR3 is CASSLANKIYEQYF. The CDR3 DNA is TGTGCCAGCAGCTTAGCGAACAAAATCTACGAGCAGTACTTC.

This clone was seen a single time. V is TRBV7-3 and J is TRBJ2-1; the match to TRBD2 covers 9 bases. The V gene end was trimmed by 5 bases and the J gene end by 4 bases; junction bases not matched to a gene: 6. Germline V gene sequence: CDR1 SGHTA, CDR2 FQGTGA. The CDR3 consists of 15 residues. CDR3 protein: CASSPLAGSYNEQFF. In nucleotides, the CDR3 is TGTGCCAGCAGCCCGCTAGCGGGATCGTACAATGAGCAGTTCTTC.

V is TRBV19 and J is TRBJ1-2; TRBD1 matches 7 bases. The V and J ends lost 2 bases and 4 bases, in that order; junction bases with no gene match: 4. CDR1 LNHDA and CDR2 SQIVND come from the germline V gene (reference sequence). This CDR3 has 14 residues. CDR3 bases: TGTGCCAGTAGTATAACGGGACAGTCCTATGGCTACACCTTC. Protein product: CASSITGQSYGYTF.

The table lists this clone with a few counts. This sequence joins TRBV19 and TRBJ1-1; D might be TRBD1 (5 bases). CDR3 length equals 13 residues. The germline CDR1 and CDR2 sequences are LNHDA and SQIVND (reference sequence). Trimming pared 1 base from V and 6 bases from J, leaving 9 bases between. The CDR3 loop reads CASSIGRAPEAFF. The DNA of the CDR3 is TGTGCCAGTAGTATAGGCAGGGCCCCTGAAGCTTTCTTT.

The V gene is TRBV7-2, the J gene TRBJ2-1; the D is unclear. The CDR3 consists of 12 residues. CDR1 and CDR2 from the germline V gene are SGHTA and FQGNSA. V lost 4 bases and J 12 bases, leaving 13 bases between the germline ends. CDR3 sequence reads: CASSSTTIRQFF. As DNA, the CDR3 is TGTGCCAGCAGCTCCACAACAATCCGGCAGTTCTTC.

The J gene is TRBJ2-7, the V gene TRBV27, with a tentative D call TRBD1 (5 bases). Germline CDR1 reads MNHEY; CDR2 reads SMNVEV (reference sequence). The CDR3 sequence is 13 residues long. V was pared by 2 bases and J by 1 base, with 6 bases between. In nucleotides, the CDR3 is TGTGCCAGCAGTTTAAGGGGATCCTACGAGCAGTACTTC. This codes for CASSLRGSYEQYF.

V usage is TRBV7-2 and J usage is TRBJ2-1; 8 nucleotides align to TRBD2. Germline V gives CDR1 SGHTA, CDR2 FQGNSA. The CDR3 contains 17 residues. The trim removed 5 bases at V and 9 bases at J, leaving 18 bases unmatched. CDR3: CASSGSAGRAFFSEQFF. CDR3 bases: TGTGCCAGCAGCGGAAGCGCCGGGAGGGCCTTTTTCAGTGAGCAGTTCTTC.

The chain has TRBV5-4 and TRBJ2-4; 9 bases fit TRBD2. Germline V gene lookup returns CDR1 SGHNT and CDR2 YYREEE (reference sequence). This CDR3 is 14 amino acids long. J was trimmed by 5 bases and V by 0 bases; bases with no gene match: 0. CDR3 residues: CASSLGLAENIQYF. CDR3 nucleotides: TGTGCCAGCAGCTTGGGACTAGCGGAAAACATTCAGTACTTC.

The chain couples TRBV24-1 to TRBJ1-1; D might be TRBD1 (6 bases). The CDR3 length is 15 residues. The V gene lost 2 bases and the J gene lost 5 bases, with 14 bases spanning the gap. The germline V gene has CDR1 KGHDR and CDR2 SFDVKD. The chain's CDR3 is CATSDSRTAGTEAFF. In nucleotides, the CDR3 is TGTGCCACCAGTGATTCCCGGACAGCTGGGACTGAAGCTTTCTTT.

This chain connects TRBV5-4 to TRBJ2-1; 9 nucleotides agree with TRBD1. The CDR3 has 16 residues. Trimming took 2 bases from V and 0 from J; bases not matched to a gene: 3. Per germline, CDR1 SGHNT and CDR2 YYREEE (reference sequence). CDR3 DNA: TGTGCCAGCAGCTTCGACAGGGGGTACTCCTACAATGAGCAGTTCTTC. Translating gives CASSFDRGYSYNEQFF. Based on the CDR3 plus reference TRBV5-4 and TRBJ2-1, the full variable domain is ETGVTQSPTHLIKTRGQQVTLRCSSQSGHNTVSWYQQALGQGPQFIFQYYREEENGRGNFPPRFSGLQFPNYSSELNVNALELDDSALYLCASSFDRGYSYNEQFFGPGTRLTVL.